This T cell receptor beta chain was identified during a study of T cells expressing NK-cell markers. Study-level background: CD3+CD56+NKG2C+, CD3+CD56+NKG2C- and CD3+CD56-NKG2C+ T cells, once sorted, supplied the TCR beta repertoires.

The CDR3 is 17 residues long. Notes on the study in general: These same clonotypes (in four donors) also led the CD3+CD56-NKG2C+ fraction. Top CD8+ clonotypes included the dominant CD3+CD56+NKG2C+ clonotypes in five to seven donors.

5'RACE template switching with UMIs generated TCR beta cDNA. TCRdb derives one entry per CDR3 protein from the 5' RACE reads, leaving out DNA. This sample carries under 200,000 distinct CDR3 sequences, with roughly 20% going to the ten biggest clones. Concerning this clonotype itself: What it binds is not known.

The specimen was blood T cells: a sorted CD56 or NKG2C T cell subset, CD4+ or CD8+ T cells, or bulk PBMC T cells (not recorded which). The TCR sequence derives from a woman between 18 and 69 years old in good health. The chain has TRBV12-3 or TRBV12-4 and TRBJ2-4; lacking DNA, the TRBD2 call made by TCRdb goes unchecked. CDR3 sequence reads: CASSPTGGLAGLNIQYF.